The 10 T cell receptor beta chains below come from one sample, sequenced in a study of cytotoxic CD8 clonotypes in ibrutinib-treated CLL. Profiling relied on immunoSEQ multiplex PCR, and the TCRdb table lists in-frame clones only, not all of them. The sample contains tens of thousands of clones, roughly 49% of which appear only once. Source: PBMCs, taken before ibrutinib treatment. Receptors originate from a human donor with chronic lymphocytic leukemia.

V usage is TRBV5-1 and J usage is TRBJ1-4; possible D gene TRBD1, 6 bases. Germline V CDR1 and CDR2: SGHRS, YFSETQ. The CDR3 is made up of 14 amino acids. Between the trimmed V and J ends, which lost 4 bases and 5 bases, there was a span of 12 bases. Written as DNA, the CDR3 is TGCGCCAGCAGCCGGGACACCCAAAATGAAAAACTGTTTTTT. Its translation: CASSRDTQNEKLFF.

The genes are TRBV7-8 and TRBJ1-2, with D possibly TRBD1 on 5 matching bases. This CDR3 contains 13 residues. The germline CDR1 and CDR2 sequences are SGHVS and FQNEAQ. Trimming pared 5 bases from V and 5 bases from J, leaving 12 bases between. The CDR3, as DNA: TGTGCCAGCAGCCCCTCGGGGGTATATGGCTACACCTTC. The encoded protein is CASSPSGVYGYTF.

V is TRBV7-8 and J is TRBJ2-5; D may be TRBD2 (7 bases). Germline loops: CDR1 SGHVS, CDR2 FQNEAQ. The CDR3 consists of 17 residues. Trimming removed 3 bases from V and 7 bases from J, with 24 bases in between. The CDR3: CASSFGSMRGGQGTQYF. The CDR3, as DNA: TGTGCCAGCAGCTTTGGATCGATGAGGGGGGGCCAGGGGACCCAGTACTTC.

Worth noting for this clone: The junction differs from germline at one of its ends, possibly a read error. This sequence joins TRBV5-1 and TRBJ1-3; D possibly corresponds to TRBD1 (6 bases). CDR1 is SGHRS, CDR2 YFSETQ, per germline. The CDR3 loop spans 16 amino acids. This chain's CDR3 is CASSFGGMGAGNTVYF. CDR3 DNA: TGCGCCAGCAGCTTCGGCGGGATGGGGGCCGGAAACACCGTATATTTT.

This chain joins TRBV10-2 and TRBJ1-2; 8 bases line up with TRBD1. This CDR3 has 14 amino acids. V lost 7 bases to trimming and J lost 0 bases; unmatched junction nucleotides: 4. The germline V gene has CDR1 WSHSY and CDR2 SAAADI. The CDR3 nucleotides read TGCGCCAGCAAGTCGGGACAGGCTAACTATGGCTACACCTTC. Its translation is CASKSGQANYGYTF.

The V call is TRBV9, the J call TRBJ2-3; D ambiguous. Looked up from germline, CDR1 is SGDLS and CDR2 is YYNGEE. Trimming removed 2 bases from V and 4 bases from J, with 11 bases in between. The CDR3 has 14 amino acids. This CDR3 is CASSVGGEPDTQYF. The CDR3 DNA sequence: TGTGCCAGCAGCGTCGGTGGGGAACCAGATACGCAGTATTTT.

CDR3 coding DNA: TGCAGCGTTGGGGGGGGCTACTATGGCTACACCTTC. Its translation is CSVGGGYYGYTF. This rearrangement joins TRBV29-1 to TRBJ1-2; D is perhaps TRBD1 (6 bases). The CDR3 is 12 residues long. The germline V and J ends were trimmed by 4 bases and 3 bases, with 9 bases remaining between them. CDR1 SQVTM and CDR2 ANQGSEA come from the germline V gene.

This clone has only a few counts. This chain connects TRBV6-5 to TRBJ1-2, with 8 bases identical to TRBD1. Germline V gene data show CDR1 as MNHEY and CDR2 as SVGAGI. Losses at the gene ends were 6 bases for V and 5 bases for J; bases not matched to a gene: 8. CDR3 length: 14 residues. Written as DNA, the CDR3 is TGTGCCAGCAGATACAGGGGGGCTTTATATGGCTACACCTTC. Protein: CASRYRGALYGYTF.

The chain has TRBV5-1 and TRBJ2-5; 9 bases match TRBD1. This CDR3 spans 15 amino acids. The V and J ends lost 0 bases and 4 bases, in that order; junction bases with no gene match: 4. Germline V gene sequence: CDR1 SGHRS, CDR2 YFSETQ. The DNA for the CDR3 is TGCGCCAGCAGCTTGGGGACAGGGGCGAGAGAGACCCAGTACTTC. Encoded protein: CASSLGTGARETQYF.

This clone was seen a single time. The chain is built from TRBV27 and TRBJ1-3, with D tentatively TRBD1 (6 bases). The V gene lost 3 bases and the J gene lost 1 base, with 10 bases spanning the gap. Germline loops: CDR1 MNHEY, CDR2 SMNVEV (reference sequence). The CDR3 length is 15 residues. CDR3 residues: CASSFQGNSGNTIYF. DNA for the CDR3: TGTGCCAGCAGTTTCCAGGGGAATTCTGGAAACACCATATATTTT.